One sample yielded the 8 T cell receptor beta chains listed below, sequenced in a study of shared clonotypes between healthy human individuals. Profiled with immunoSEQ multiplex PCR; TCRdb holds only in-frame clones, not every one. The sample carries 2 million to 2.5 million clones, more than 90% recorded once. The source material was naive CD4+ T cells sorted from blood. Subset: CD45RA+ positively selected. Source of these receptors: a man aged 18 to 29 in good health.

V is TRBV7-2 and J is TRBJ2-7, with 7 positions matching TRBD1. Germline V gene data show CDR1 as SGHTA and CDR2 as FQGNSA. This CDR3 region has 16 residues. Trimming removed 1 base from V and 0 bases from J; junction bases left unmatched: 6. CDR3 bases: TGTGCCAGCAGCTTAGTAAGGGACAGTTACTCCTACGAGCAGTACTTC. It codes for CASSLVRDSYSYEQYF.

CDR3 bases: TGTGCCAGCAGCGTAGAGCCAGGGAGCAATGAGCAGTTCTTC. Translating it yields CASSVEPGSNEQFF. This chain links TRBV9 with TRBJ2-1, with D perhaps assigned TRBD1 or TRBD2 (5 bases each). V lost 0 bases, J lost 6 bases, and 10 bases lay in between. The CDR3 has 14 residues. CDR1 and CDR2 (germline): SGDLS, YYNGEE.

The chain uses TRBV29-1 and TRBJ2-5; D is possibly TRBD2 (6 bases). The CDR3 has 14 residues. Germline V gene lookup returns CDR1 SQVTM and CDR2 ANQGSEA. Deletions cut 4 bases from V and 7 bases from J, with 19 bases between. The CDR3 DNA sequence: TGCAGCGTTGGCCCTGAAACACTAGCCGCGACCCAGTACTTC. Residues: CSVGPETLAATQYF.

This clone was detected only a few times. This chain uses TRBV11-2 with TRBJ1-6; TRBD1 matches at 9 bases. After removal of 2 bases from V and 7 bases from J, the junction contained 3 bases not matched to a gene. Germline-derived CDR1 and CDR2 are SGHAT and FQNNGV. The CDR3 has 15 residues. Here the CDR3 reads CASSLLGQGNSPLHF. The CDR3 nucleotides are TGTGCCAGCAGCTTACTAGGACAGGGGAATTCACCCCTCCACTTT.

CDR3 in amino acids: CASSPDRQGPGELFF. CDR3 nucleotides: TGCGCCAGCAGCCCCGATCGACAGGGTCCAGGGGAGCTGTTTTTT. The gene calls are TRBV4-3 and TRBJ2-2, with 7 positions matching TRBD1. This CDR3 has 15 residues. V shed 4 bases, J shed 8 bases, and the junction held 10 bases outside the gene matches. The germline V gene encodes CDR1 LGHNA and CDR2 YSLEER.

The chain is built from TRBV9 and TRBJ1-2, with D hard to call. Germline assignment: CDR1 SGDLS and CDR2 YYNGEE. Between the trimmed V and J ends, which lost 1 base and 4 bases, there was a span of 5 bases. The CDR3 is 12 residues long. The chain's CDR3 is CASSVLTYGYTF. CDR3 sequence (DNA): TGTGCCAGCAGCGTACTTACCTATGGCTACACCTTC.

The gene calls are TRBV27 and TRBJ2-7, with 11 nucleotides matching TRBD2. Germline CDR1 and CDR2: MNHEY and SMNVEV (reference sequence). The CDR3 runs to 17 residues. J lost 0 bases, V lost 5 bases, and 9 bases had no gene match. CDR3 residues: CASSIFVTSGNSYEQYF. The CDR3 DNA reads TGTGCCAGCAGTATATTCGTGACTAGCGGGAACTCCTACGAGCAGTACTTC.

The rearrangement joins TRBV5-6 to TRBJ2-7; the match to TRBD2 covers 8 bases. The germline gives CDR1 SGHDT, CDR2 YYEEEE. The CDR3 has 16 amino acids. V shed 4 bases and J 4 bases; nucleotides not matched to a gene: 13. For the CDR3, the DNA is TGTGCCAGCAGCACCGCCCCCAGCGGGGGAGGTTACGAGCAGTACTTC. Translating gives CASSTAPSGGGYEQYF.